This entry is about one T cell receptor (beta chain). What it binds is unknown. This record belongs to a study of blood T cells in healthy people across ages. Study-level results: Compared with aged donors, long-lived donors showed fewer expanded clones, suggesting selection.

CDR1 and CDR2 (germline): SNHLY, FYNNEI. V was clipped by 7 bases and J by 8 bases, with 15 bases between them. The CDR3 is made up of 14 amino acids. Alongside a J-beta primer mix, a sample-barcoded 5' primer served in a second PCR lasting roughly 7 to 12 cycles. MiXCR, applied by TCRdb to the 5' RACE reads, yields one record per CDR3 protein. The sample yields around 800,000 distinct CDR3 sequences, 20% to 30% seen once. The same sample was also studied in work on T cells of mothers and their children. That report notes: Samples were obtained from a few healthy Caucasian mothers and their six children. A primer called M1S, used in the second PCR, added sample barcodes and 2-4 random nucleotides. Related and unrelated pairs show similar thymic shaping of TCR recombination output.

The V call is TRBV2, the J call TRBJ1-6, with TRBD1 as a possible D gene (6 bases). The TCR comes from a boy between 10 and 17 years old in good health. Sequencing was performed on blood. The CDR3 sequence is CASIPRDNDSPLHF. The CDR3 nucleotides read TGTGCCAGCATCCCCCGGGACAATGATTCACCCCTCCACTTT.